Each of the 20 T cell receptor beta chains below was sequenced from the same sample in a study of vaccination and CD4 T cells after COVID-19. TCRdb called the PCR reads again in MiXCR, with one record for every CDR3 protein. The repertoire consists of 30,000 to 40,000 distinct CDR3 sequences, with more than 35% occurring once and the leading ten covering 5.8%. The time point denotes: late sampling 161 to 241 days after vaccination in a few convalescent patients. The material was CD4+ T cells from blood, obtained about 7 months after SARS-CoV-2 vaccination. The origin of the receptors is a human donor who had recovered from COVID-19.

The chain links TRBV6-1 to TRBJ2-7; D gene ambiguous. The V end was cut by 4 bases, the J end by 3 bases, with 13 bases between. CDR3 length equals 14 residues. Germline V gene lookup returns CDR1 MNHNS and CDR2 SASEGT. CDR3: CASSGTIGGYEQYF. CDR3 DNA sequence: TGTGCCAGCAGTGGGACGATCGGCGGCTACGAGCAGTACTTC.

This chain uses TRBV28 with TRBJ2-3, with D hard to call. The CDR3 totals 14 residues. Germline CDR1 MDHEN, CDR2 SYDVKM. Trimming took off 2 bases at V and 0 bases at J, with 6 bases between the two ends. In nucleotides, the CDR3 is TGTGCCAGCAGTTTAAAAGGCAGCACAGATACGCAGTATTTT. Its translation is CASSLKGSTDTQYF.

The genes are TRBV19 and TRBJ1-3, with 10 bases fitting TRBD1. The CDR3 sequence is 17 residues long. Germline V gene data show CDR1 as LNHDA and CDR2 as SQIVND (reference sequence). With 5 bases clipped from V and 0 bases from J, the junction kept 7 bases outside the gene matches. The CDR3 is CASSGDRGLFSGNTIYF. The CDR3 nucleotides are TGTGCCAGTAGTGGGGACAGGGGCCTCTTCTCTGGAAACACCATATATTTT.

About this clonotype itself: The junction shows a germline mismatch at one end, possibly a read error. This rearrangement joins TRBV6-5 to TRBJ1-2, with a tentative D call TRBD1 (6 bases). This CDR3 has 14 residues. Germline loops: CDR1 MNHEY, CDR2 SVGAGI. Here the CDR3 reads CVSSYGQSNYGYTF. As DNA, the CDR3 is TGTGTCAGCAGTTACGGACAGTCTAACTATGGCTACACCTTC.

This clonotype has only a few counts. This chain connects TRBV20-1 to TRBJ2-3, with TRBD2 matching 8 bases. Germline V gene data show CDR1 as DFQATT and CDR2 as SNEGSKA (reference sequence). The CDR3 runs to 14 residues. Germline trimming cut 5 bases from V and 0 bases from J; bases unmatched to any gene: 4. CDR3 sequence reads: CSAGAGDSTDTQYF. The CDR3 nucleotides are TGCAGTGCTGGAGCGGGAGACAGCACAGATACGCAGTATTTT.

This sequence joins TRBV25-1 and TRBJ2-5; TRBD1 or TRBD2 may be the D gene (6 bases each). The germline CDR1 and CDR2 sequences are MGHDK and SYGVNS. Deletions cut 3 bases from V and 1 base from J, with 12 bases between. CDR3 length equals 15 residues. The CDR3 sequence is CASSDQEGVQETQYF. CDR3 DNA sequence: TGTGCCAGCAGTGACCAGGAGGGGGTCCAAGAGACCCAGTACTTC.

The chain joins TRBV30 to TRBJ1-2; D perhaps matches TRBD1 (5 bases). The germline V gene has CDR1 GTSNPN and CDR2 SVGIG (reference sequence). V lost 4 bases and J 4 bases, leaving 13 bases between the germline ends. This CDR3 is built from 13 residues. CDR3 residues: CAWMSGRSYGYTF. The CDR3 nucleotides are TGTGCCTGGATGTCAGGGCGATCCTATGGCTACACCTTC.

This chain uses TRBV10-3 with TRBJ2-1; possibly TRBD2 for D (5 bases). V was shortened by 6 bases and J by 0 bases, with 12 bases between the two germline ends. Per the germline V gene, CDR1 is ENHRY and CDR2 is SYGVKD. CDR3 length: 15 amino acids. For the CDR3, the DNA is TGTGCCATCAGAAAAGAGGGCTTCTCCTACAATGAGCAGTTCTTC. Translating gives CAIRKEGFSYNEQFF.

The CDR3 here is CASSLVAGAATDTQYF. CDR3 sequence (DNA): TGTGCCAGCAGCTTAGTGGCAGGAGCAGCAACAGATACGCAGTATTTT. The chain uses TRBV7-2 and TRBJ2-3; D uncertain. Trimming pared 1 base from V and 3 bases from J, leaving 14 bases between. Germline V gives CDR1 SGHTA, CDR2 FQGNSA. The CDR3 has 16 amino acids.

This clonotype has just one count. The chain combines TRBV7-9 with TRBJ1-2; 7 bases agree with TRBD1. The CDR3 runs to 15 residues. CDR1 and CDR2 (germline): SEHNR, FQNEAQ (reference sequence). V lost 4 bases and J lost 0; bases outside the gene matches: 5. CDR3 nucleotides: TGTGCCAGCAGCTGGGGACAGAGCCCTAACTATGGCTACACCTTC. Its translation is CASSWGQSPNYGYTF.

The V and J genes are TRBV6-1 and TRBJ2-5, with TRBD2 matching 7 bases. Unmatched junction bases numbered 10, after V lost 7 bases and J lost 2 bases. This CDR3 is built from 15 residues. Per germline, CDR1 MNHNS and CDR2 SASEGT. The CDR3 protein is CASNLLAAVQETQYF. The DNA for the CDR3 is TGTGCCAGCAACCTTCTAGCGGCAGTACAAGAGACCCAGTACTTC.

The chain carries TRBV28 and TRBJ1-1; possibly TRBD1 for D (6 bases). Germline V CDR1 and CDR2: MDHEN, SYDVKM. Trimming removed 1 base from V and 11 bases from J, with 20 bases in between. This CDR3 is built from 15 residues. CDR3 coding DNA: TGTGCCAGCAGTTTATTGGTGCCGAGGGGGTCATCTGCTTTCTTT. This encodes CASSLLVPRGSSAFF.

This clonotype is medium-sized within its sample. The rearrangement links TRBV7-2 to TRBJ2-5; D may correspond to TRBD1 or TRBD2 (6 bases each). CDR3 length: 12 amino acids. The V gene lost 6 bases and the J gene lost 5 bases, with 10 bases spanning the gap. Germline lookup yields CDR1 SGHTA and CDR2 FQGNSA. The CDR3 DNA follows: TGTGCCAGCAGTCGGAGGGGGGAGACCCAGTACTTC. Amino acids: CASSRRGETQYF.

The genes are TRBV6-1 and TRBJ1-2; no firm D call. Germline loops: CDR1 MNHNS, CDR2 SASEGT. This CDR3 region has 10 residues. Deletions cut 11 bases from V and 7 bases from J, with 11 bases between. The DNA of the CDR3 is TGTGCCGGCGGAAGGAGTGGCTACACCTTC. Amino acids: CAGGRSGYTF.

The rearrangement uses TRBV7-2 and TRBJ2-7, with TRBD1 identical over 8 bases. The CDR3 contains 13 residues. V dropped 7 bases and J dropped 3; count of bases not matched to a gene: 5. Per the germline V gene, CDR1 is SGHTA and CDR2 is FQGNSA. Here the CDR3 reads CASTGTGRYEQYF. The CDR3 DNA sequence: TGTGCCAGCACCGGGACAGGTCGCTACGAGCAGTACTTC.

V usage is TRBV27 and J usage is TRBJ1-1, with 8 bases fitting TRBD1. This CDR3 comprises 17 residues. The junction had 7 bases not matched to a gene; V was cut back by 1 base and J by 0 bases. The germline V gene encodes CDR1 MNHEY and CDR2 SMNVEV (reference sequence). The chain's CDR3 is CASSLYVRGLVNTEAFF. CDR3 DNA: TGTGCCAGCAGTTTATATGTCAGGGGGCTCGTGAACACTGAAGCTTTCTTT.

This clonotype has only one observation. The chain is built from TRBV18 and TRBJ2-7, with TRBD2 as a possible D gene (5 bases). The CDR3 is made up of 13 amino acids. Trimming removed 3 bases from V and 3 bases from J, with 9 bases in between. CDR1 is KGHSH and CDR2 is LQKENI in the germline V gene. The CDR3 DNA reads TGTGCCAGCTCACCCAGACGGGACTACGAGCAGTACTTC. The encoded protein is CASSPRRDYEQYF.

This rearrangement joins TRBV7-2 to TRBJ2-7; tentative D call: TRBD1 (6 bases). Germline V CDR1 and CDR2: SGHTA, FQGNSA. V lost 1 base and J lost 4, with 20 bases in between. This CDR3 is 17 amino acids long. The CDR3 nucleotides are TGTGCCAGCAGCTTAGTTTCCGGTTTCAGGGGTACGTACGAGCAGTACTTC. Residues: CASSLVSGFRGTYEQYF. The complete variable domain, with remaining parts taken from reference TRBV7-2 and TRBJ2-7, reads GAGVSQSPSNKVTEKGKDVELRCDPISGHTALYWYRQSLGQGLEFLIYFQGNSAPDKSGLPSDRFSAERTGGSVSTLTIQRTQQEDSAVYLCASSLVSGFRGTYEQYFGPGTRLTVT.

The genes are TRBV27 and TRBJ2-7; TRBD1 is a possible D gene (5 bases). V was trimmed by 3 bases and J by 4 bases, leaving 10 bases between them. CDR3 size: 13 residues. Germline V lookup: CDR1 MNHEY, CDR2 SMNVEV (reference sequence). CDR3 sequence (DNA): TGTGCCAGCAGTTTCTGGCAGGGATACGAGCAGTACTTC. It translates to CASSFWQGYEQYF.

This clonotype was seen just once. At one end, the junction sequence differs from germline, possibly due to a read error. This chain uses TRBV6-2 or TRBV6-3 with TRBJ2-7; the D call may be TRBD1 or TRBD2 (5 bases each). The CDR3 has 11 residues. CDR1 and CDR2 (germline): MNHEY, SVGEGT. The CDR3 loop is CASSSHGTPHF. In nucleotides, the CDR3 is TGTGCCAGCAGTTCCCACGGGACGCCCCACTTC.